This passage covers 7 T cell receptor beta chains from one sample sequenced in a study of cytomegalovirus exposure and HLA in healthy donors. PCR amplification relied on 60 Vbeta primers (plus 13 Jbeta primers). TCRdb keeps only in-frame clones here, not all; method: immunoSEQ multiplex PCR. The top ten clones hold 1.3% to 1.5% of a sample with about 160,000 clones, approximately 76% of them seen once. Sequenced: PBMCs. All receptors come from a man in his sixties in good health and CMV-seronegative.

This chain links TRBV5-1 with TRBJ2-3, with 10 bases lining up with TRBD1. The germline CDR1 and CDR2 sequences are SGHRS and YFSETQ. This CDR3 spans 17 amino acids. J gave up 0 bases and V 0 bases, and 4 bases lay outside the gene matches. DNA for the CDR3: TGCGCCAGCAGCTTGGCTGGACAGGGGGGGAGCACAGATACGCAGTATTTT. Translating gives CASSLAGQGGSTDTQYF.

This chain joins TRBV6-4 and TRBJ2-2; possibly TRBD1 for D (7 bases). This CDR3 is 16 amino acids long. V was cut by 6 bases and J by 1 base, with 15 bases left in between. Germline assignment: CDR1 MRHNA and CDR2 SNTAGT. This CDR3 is CASSRGASLNTGELFF. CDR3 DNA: TGTGCCAGCAGCAGGGGGGCTAGCCTGAACACCGGGGAGCTGTTTTTT.

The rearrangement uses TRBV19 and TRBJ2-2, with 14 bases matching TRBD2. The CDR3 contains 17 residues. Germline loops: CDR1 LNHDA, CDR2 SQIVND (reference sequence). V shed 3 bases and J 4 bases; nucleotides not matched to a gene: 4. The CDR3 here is CASSMGLAGVTTGELFF. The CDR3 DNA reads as TGTGCCAGTAGTATGGGACTAGCGGGGGTCACCACCGGGGAGCTGTTTTTT.

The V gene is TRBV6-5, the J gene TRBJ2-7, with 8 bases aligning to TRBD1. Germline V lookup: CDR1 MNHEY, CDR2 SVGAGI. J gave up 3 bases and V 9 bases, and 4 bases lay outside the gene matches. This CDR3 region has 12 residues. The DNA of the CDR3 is TGTGCCAGTGGACAGGGTTACTACGAGCAGTACTTC. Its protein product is CASGQGYYEQYF.

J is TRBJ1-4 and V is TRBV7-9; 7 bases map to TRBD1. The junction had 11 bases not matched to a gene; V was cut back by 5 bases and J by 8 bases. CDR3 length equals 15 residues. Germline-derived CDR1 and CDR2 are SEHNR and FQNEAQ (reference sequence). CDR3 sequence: CASSATLGGQEKLFF. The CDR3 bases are TGTGCCAGCAGCGCAACCCTTGGGGGACAGGAAAAACTGTTTTTT. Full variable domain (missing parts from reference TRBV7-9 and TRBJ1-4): DTGVSQNPRHKITKRGQNVTFRCDPISEHNRLYWYRQTLGQGPEFLTYFQNEAQLEKSRLLSDRFSAERPKGSFSTLEIQRTEQGDSAMYLCASSATLGGQEKLFFGSGTQLSVL.

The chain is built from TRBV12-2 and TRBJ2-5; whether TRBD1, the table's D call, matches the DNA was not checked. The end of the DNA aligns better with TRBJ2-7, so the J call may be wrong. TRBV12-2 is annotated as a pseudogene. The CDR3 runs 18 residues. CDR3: CASRLAVPDRASVYEQYF. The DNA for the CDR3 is TGTGCAAGTCGCTTAGCGGTCCCGGACAGGGCGAGTGTTTACGAGCAGTACTTC.

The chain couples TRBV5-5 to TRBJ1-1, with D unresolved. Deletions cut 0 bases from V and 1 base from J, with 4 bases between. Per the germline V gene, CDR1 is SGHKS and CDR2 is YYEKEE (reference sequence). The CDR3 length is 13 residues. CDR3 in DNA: TGTGCCAGCAGCTTGGCGGGGAACACTGAAGCTTTCTTT. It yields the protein CASSLAGNTEAFF.